This TCR beta chain emerged from a study of control samples from healthy donors and cancer patients. Generated by immunoSEQ multiplex PCR, the TCRdb table keeps only in-frame clones and is missing some. The sample contains roughly 120,000 clones, 80% to 95% of which appear only once. The CDR3 contains 14 residues. Germline CDR1 is MNHNY and CDR2 is SVGAGI (reference sequence). V shed 6 bases and J shed 3 bases, with 12 bases lying between them. The clonotype originates from a woman aged 18-35 years in good health. V and J are TRBV6-6 and TRBJ1-5; D gene uncertain. Sequences were obtained from blood. The CDR3 DNA follows: TGTGCCAGCAGCTGGTCCCTAGACAATCAGCCCCAGCATTTT. Protein product: CASSWSLDNQPQHF.